The 8 T cell receptor beta chains given below trace back to one sample, sequenced in a study of Graves' ophthalmopathy and Graves' hyperthyroidism. RNA transcripts served as template for amplifying TCR beta CDR3 sequences. An initial RT-PCR round employing HTBI primers preceded a second-round multiplex PCR. TCRdb re-called the multiplex PCR reads through MiXCR, storing one row per CDR3 protein. The data contain about 550,000 distinct CDR3 sequences, 35% to 45% of them singletons. Sample: peripheral blood or thyroid tissue (not recorded which). These receptors all come from an adult man with Graves' hyperthyroidism.

This clonotype has just one count. The CDR3 does not end in the conserved phenylalanine or tryptophan, so this is likely a read error. The gene calls are TRBV6-5 and TRBJ2-2; D possibly uses TRBD1 or TRBD2 (5 bases each). This CDR3 contains 14 residues. Looked up from germline, CDR1 is MNHEY and CDR2 is SVGAGI. The V gene lost 0 bases and the J gene lost 5 bases, with 7 bases spanning the gap. CDR3 nucleotide sequence: TGTGCCAGCAGTTACTCGAGGGGAACCGGGGAGCTGTTTCTT. This codes for CASSYSRGTGELFL.

This rearrangement joins TRBV24-1 to TRBJ2-5; no reliable D call. Trimming shortened V by 4 bases and J by 2 bases, and 10 bases separated the two germline ends. Germline values: CDR1 KGHDR, CDR2 SFDVKD. The CDR3 has 14 amino acids. CDR3 sequence: CATSETAGQETQYF. Here the CDR3 DNA reads TGTGCCACCAGTGAAACCGCCGGGCAAGAGACCCAGTACTTC.

This clonotype was detected many times. This chain connects TRBV12-3 or TRBV12-4 to TRBJ2-7; a weak D match, TRBD1 (6 bases). V was clipped by 6 bases and J by 3 bases, with 12 bases between them. This CDR3 region has 13 residues. The CDR3 reads CASRTDRFYEQYF. CDR3 bases: TGTGCCAGCAGAACGGACAGATTCTACGAGCAGTACTTC.

The chain carries TRBV7-9 and TRBJ2-7; a possible D gene is TRBD1 (5 bases). The germline V gene encodes CDR1 SEHNR and CDR2 FQNEAQ (reference sequence). The CDR3 length is 12 residues. V was trimmed by 2 bases and J by 9 bases, leaving 11 bases between them. In DNA, the CDR3 is TGTGCCAGCAGCTTACAGGGCTCGTGGCAGTACTTC. It specifies CASSLQGSWQYF.

This chain links TRBV7-2 with TRBJ1-5; TRBD1 agrees at 7 bases. Germline CDR1 SGHTA, CDR2 FQGNSA. Unmatched junction bases numbered 10, after V lost 2 bases and J lost 3 bases. The CDR3 loop spans 17 amino acids. The CDR3 spells CASSLIGGGTANQPQHF. CDR3 DNA sequence: TGTGCCAGCAGCTTAATTGGAGGCGGGACAGCCAATCAGCCCCAGCATTTT.

This clonotype was picked up a small number of times. This sequence joins TRBV9 and TRBJ2-3, with 7 nucleotides matching TRBD2. Germline V gives CDR1 SGDLS, CDR2 YYNGEE. V lost 5 bases and J lost 2; bases outside the gene matches: 8. The length of the CDR3 is 15 residues. The CDR3 loop is CASSTTSANTDTQYF. The CDR3 DNA reads as TGTGCCAGCAGTACAACTAGCGCAAACACAGATACGCAGTATTTT. The complete variable domain, with remaining parts taken from reference TRBV9 and TRBJ2-3, reads DSGVTQTPKHLITATGQRVTLRCSPRSGDLSVYWYQQSLDQGLQFLIQYYNGEERAKGNILERFSAQQFPDLHSELNLSSLELGDSALYFCASSTTSANTDTQYFGPGTRLTVL.

This clonotype was picked up many times. CDR3 DNA: TGCGCCAGCAGCTTGGCCCCTCCCATCACTGAAGCTTTCTTT. Its protein is CASSLAPPITEAFF. The rearrangement uses TRBV5-1 and TRBJ1-1; D is ambiguous. This CDR3 is 14 amino acids long. The ends were cut back, 0 bases at V and 4 bases at J, with 10 bases in the middle. The germline V gene has CDR1 SGHRS and CDR2 YFSETQ.

The V gene is TRBV25-1, the J gene TRBJ1-2, with 9 positions matching TRBD1. Unmatched junction bases numbered 8, after V lost 5 bases and J lost 7 bases. Germline-derived CDR1 and CDR2 are MGHDK and SYGVNS. The CDR3 is made up of 14 amino acids. The CDR3 region is CASSPGQGFGGYTF. The CDR3 region has the DNA TGTGCCAGCAGTCCGGGACAGGGTTTCGGTGGCTACACCTTC.